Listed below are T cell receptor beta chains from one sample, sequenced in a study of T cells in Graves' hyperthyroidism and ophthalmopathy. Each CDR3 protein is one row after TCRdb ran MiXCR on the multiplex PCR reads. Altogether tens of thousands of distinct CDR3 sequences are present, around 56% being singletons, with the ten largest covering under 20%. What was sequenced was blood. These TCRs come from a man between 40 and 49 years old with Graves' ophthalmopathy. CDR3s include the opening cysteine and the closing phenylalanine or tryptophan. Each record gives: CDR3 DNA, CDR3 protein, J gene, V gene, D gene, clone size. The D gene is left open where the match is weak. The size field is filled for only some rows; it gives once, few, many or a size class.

CDR3 DNA: TGTGCCAGCAGTGAGGATGGGGCCAACGTCCTGACTTTC
CDR3 protein: CASSEDGANVLTF
J gene: TRBJ2-6
V gene: TRBV6-4
D gene: NA
clone size: NA

CDR3 DNA: TGTGCCAGCAGTTTATGGACAGCGAGAGTGGACTATGGCTACACCTTC
CDR3 protein: CASSLWTARVDYGYTF
J gene: TRBJ1-2
V gene: TRBV28
D gene: NA
clone size: many

CDR3 DNA: TGTGCCAGCAGCTTCTCAGGGGTGCAGAACACTGAAGCTTTCTTT
CDR3 protein: CASSFSGVQNTEAFF
J gene: TRBJ1-1
V gene: TRBV5-1
D gene: NA
clone size: NA

CDR3 DNA: TGCAGTGCTAGAGATAATAGCGGGACCATTACGCAGTATTTT
CDR3 protein: CSARDNSGTITQYF
J gene: TRBJ2-3
V gene: TRBV20-1
D gene: TRBD2
clone size: many

CDR3 DNA: TGTGCCAGCAGCCAGCGAGTGGTAGCCTACGAGCAGTACTTC
CDR3 protein: CASSQRVVAYEQYF
J gene: TRBJ2-7
V gene: TRBV7-2
D gene: NA
clone size: medium-sized

CDR3 DNA: TGTGCCAGCAGCGTAAGCTCAGGGGGCACCGGGGAGCTGTTTTTT
CDR3 protein: CASSVSSGGTGELFF
J gene: TRBJ2-2
V gene: TRBV9
D gene: TRBD1
clone size: once

CDR3 DNA: TGTGCCAGCAGTTCCGGGACAGGGACCTACGAGCAGTTTTTT
CDR3 protein: CASSSGTGTYEQFF
J gene: TRBJ2-2
V gene: TRBV6-1
D gene: TRBD1
clone size: once

CDR3 DNA: TGTGCCAGCAGTGAATTCGGGGAGTCTGGAAATGAGCAGTTCTTC
CDR3 protein: CASSEFGESGNEQFF
J gene: TRBJ2-1
V gene: TRBV25-1
D gene: NA
clone size: NA

CDR3 DNA: TGTGCCAGCAGTCACAAAATCGTCCAGTCCAATGAGCAGTTCTTC
CDR3 protein: CASSHKIVQSNEQFF
J gene: TRBJ2-1
V gene: TRBV5-5
D gene: NA
clone size: many

CDR3 DNA: TGTGCCAGCAGTGAGGGACTAGCGAAGCAGTACTTC
CDR3 protein: CASSEGLAKQYF
J gene: TRBJ2-7
V gene: TRBV7-9
D gene: TRBD2
clone size: NA

CDR3 DNA: TGTGCCAGTAAGGACTGGACACTCCAAGAGACCCAGTACTTC
CDR3 protein: CASKDWTLQETQYF
J gene: TRBJ2-5
V gene: TRBV19
D gene: NA
clone size: NA

CDR3 DNA: TGCGCCAGCAGCCAGAGCCGGGACGAGGTGTTTTTT
CDR3 protein: CASSQSRDEVFF
J gene: TRBJ2-2
V gene: TRBV4-1
D gene: NA
clone size: NA

CDR3 DNA: TGTGCCAGCAGCCAAGGGTTAGGGCTTAGCAGTCAGCCCCAGCATTTT
CDR3 protein: CASSQGLGLSSQPQHF
J gene: TRBJ1-5
V gene: TRBV28
D gene: NA
clone size: NA

CDR3 DNA: TGTGCCAGCAGCTTGGCGGGGAAGGGCACAGATACGCCGTATTTT
CDR3 protein: CASSLAGKGTDTPYF
J gene: TRBJ2-3
V gene: TRBV5-6
D gene: NA
clone size: NA

CDR3 DNA: TGTGCCAGCAGCCTCCGGGAATCTAACTATGGCTACACCTTC
CDR3 protein: CASSLRESNYGYTF
J gene: TRBJ1-2
V gene: TRBV25-1
D gene: NA
clone size: NA

CDR3 DNA: TGTGCCAGCAGCGGTAGCGGGGGCGGGGGGGATACGCAGTATTTT
CDR3 protein: CASSGSGGGGDTQYF
J gene: TRBJ2-3
V gene: TRBV9
D gene: TRBD2
clone size: many